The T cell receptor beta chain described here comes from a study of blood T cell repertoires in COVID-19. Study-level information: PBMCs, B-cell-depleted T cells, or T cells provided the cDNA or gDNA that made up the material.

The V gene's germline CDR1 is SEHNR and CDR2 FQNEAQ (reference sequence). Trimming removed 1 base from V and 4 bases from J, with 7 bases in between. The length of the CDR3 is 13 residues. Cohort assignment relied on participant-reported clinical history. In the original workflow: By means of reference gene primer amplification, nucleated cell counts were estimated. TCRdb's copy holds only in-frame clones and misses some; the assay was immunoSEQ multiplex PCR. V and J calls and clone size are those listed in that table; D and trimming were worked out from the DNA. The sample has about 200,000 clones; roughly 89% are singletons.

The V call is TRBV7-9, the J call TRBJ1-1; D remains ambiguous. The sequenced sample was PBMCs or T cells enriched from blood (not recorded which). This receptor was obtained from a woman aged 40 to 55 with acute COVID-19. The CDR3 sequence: CASSLGSSTEAFF. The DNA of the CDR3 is TGTGCCAGCAGCTTAGGGTCTAGCACTGAAGCTTTCTTT.